Each of the 21 T cell receptor beta chains below was sequenced from the same sample in a study of cytomegalovirus exposure and HLA in healthy donors. PCR was performed using 60 Vbeta and 13 Jbeta primers. Produced via immunoSEQ multiplex PCR; TCRdb's table is partial and in-frame only. The sample carries about 160,000 clones, 75% to 85% recorded once. Sequenced material: PBMCs. These receptor sequences come from a man in his forties or fifties in good health and CMV-seropositive.

The chain has TRBV5-1 and TRBJ1-1, with 7 bases that match TRBD1. This CDR3 has 16 residues. Germline CDR1 is SGHRS and CDR2 is YFSETQ. The V gene end was trimmed by 4 bases and the J gene end by 1 base; junction bases not matched to a gene: 10. The CDR3 loop reads CASSQPRQGRNTEAFF. Written as DNA, the CDR3 is TGCGCCAGCAGCCAACCTAGACAGGGAAGGAACACTGAAGCTTTCTTT.

The chain combines TRBV12-5 with TRBJ1-1; TRBD1 matches 9 bases. Trimming cost V 5 bases and J 1 base; bases outside gene matches: 5. Germline V gene data show CDR1 as LGHNT and CDR2 as FRNRAP. This CDR3 has 15 residues. The CDR3 nucleotides read TGTGCTAGTGGTGTCCCGGGACAGGGGAACACTGAAGCTTTCTTT. This codes for CASGVPGQGNTEAFF.

The genes are TRBV7-3 and TRBJ1-2; D perhaps matches TRBD1 (5 bases). Germline V gene data show CDR1 as SGHTA and CDR2 as FQGTGA. The CDR3 covers 14 residues. V dropped 5 bases and J dropped 8 bases, with 18 bases sitting between them. In nucleotides, the CDR3 is TGTGCCAGCAGCCTAAGCCCAGGGATGGTCGGCTACACCTTC. This gives the protein CASSLSPGMVGYTF.

The J gene is TRBJ1-1, the V gene TRBV29-1, with 8 nucleotides matching TRBD1. The V and J ends lost 8 bases and 8 bases, in that order; junction bases with no gene match: 7. Germline CDR1 SQVTM, CDR2 ANQGSEA. The CDR3 has 11 amino acids. CDR3 sequence (DNA): TGCAGCTCAGGGGGCGCGGGAGAAGCTTTCTTT. Its protein product is CSSGGAGEAFF.

The count of this clone is one. The chain has TRBV5-6 and TRBJ2-7; 8 bases fit TRBD1. Trimming cost V 5 bases and J 3 bases; bases outside gene matches: 7. The CDR3 contains 14 residues. The V gene's germline CDR1 is SGHDT and CDR2 YYEEEE. In nucleotides, the CDR3 is TGTGCCAGCAGTCCGGGACAGGATGACTACGAGCAGTACTTC. The encoded protein is CASSPGQDDYEQYF.

This clone has a handful of counts. CDR3 region: CASSFFRLRTSGKGDEQFF. The CDR3 DNA sequence: TGTGCCAGCAGTTTCTTTCGGCTAAGGACTAGCGGGAAAGGGGATGAGCAGTTCTTC. This chain connects TRBV28 to TRBJ2-1, with 12 positions matching TRBD2. This CDR3 spans 19 amino acids. Germline lookup yields CDR1 MDHEN and CDR2 SYDVKM. The trim removed 3 bases at V and 8 bases at J, leaving 17 bases unmatched. The variable domain in full, completed from reference TRBV28 and TRBJ2-1, reads DVKVTQSSRYLVKRTGEKVFLECVQDMDHENMFWYRQDPGLGLRLIYFSYDVKMKEKGDIPEGYSVSREKKERFSLILESASTNQTSMYLCASSFFRLRTSGKGDEQFFGPGTRLTVL.

The genes are TRBV29-1 and TRBJ2-3; no firm D call. Germline V gene lookup returns CDR1 SQVTM and CDR2 ANQGSEA. Trimming removed 7 bases from V and 2 bases from J, with 7 bases in between. The CDR3 is 11 amino acids. CDR3 in DNA: TGCAGCGGGGCTGTCACAGATACGCAGTATTTT. It codes for CSGAVTDTQYF.

The genes are TRBV15 and TRBJ2-2, with 7 bases aligning to TRBD1. Germline V gives CDR1 LNHNV, CDR2 YYDKDF (reference sequence). This CDR3 spans 15 amino acids. V trimming: 3 bases; J trimming: 3 bases; junction bases outside the gene matches: 4. In nucleotides, the CDR3 is TGTGCCACCAGCAGGGGTACAGGGGACACCGGGGAGCTGTTTTTT. This translates into CATSRGTGDTGELFF.

The rearrangement links TRBV5-4 to TRBJ1-1; D possibly corresponds to TRBD1 (6 bases). Per germline, CDR1 SGHNT and CDR2 YYREEE (reference sequence). Trimming removed 3 bases from V and 7 bases from J, with 19 bases in between. CDR3 size: 15 residues. The CDR3: CASSSTTGLTLEAFF. The CDR3 DNA reads as TGTGCCAGCAGCTCTACGACAGGTCTAACACTTGAAGCTTTCTTT.

This rearrangement joins TRBV19 to TRBJ2-5, with 10 positions matching TRBD1. This CDR3 has 14 residues. CDR1 is LNHDA and CDR2 is SQIVND in the germline V gene (reference sequence). J gave up 5 bases and V 7 bases, and 7 bases lay outside the gene matches. The CDR3 region has the DNA TGTGCCAGTATTGACGGACAGGGGGAGGAGACCCAGTACTTC. Amino acid sequence: CASIDGQGEETQYF.

This clone has just one count. CDR3 in DNA: TGTGCCATCAGCCCGACAGGGGAGCACTACGAGCAGTACTTC. This translates into CAISPTGEHYEQYF. The chain uses TRBV10-3 and TRBJ2-7; 8 bases are a match to TRBD1. V dropped 6 bases and J dropped 3; count of bases not matched to a gene: 7. CDR3 length: 14 amino acids. The V gene's germline CDR1 is ENHRY and CDR2 SYGVKD.

The chain is built from TRBV4-3 and TRBJ1-1, with 9 nucleotides matching TRBD1. Germline V lookup: CDR1 LGHNA, CDR2 YSLEER. The CDR3 has 14 amino acids. The V gene end was trimmed by 4 bases and the J gene end by 3 bases; junction bases not matched to a gene: 3. CDR3: CASSPRDRDTEAFF. The DNA for the CDR3 is TGCGCCAGCAGCCCCCGGGACAGGGACACTGAAGCTTTCTTT.

This chain joins TRBV6-5 and TRBJ2-3, with 9 positions matching TRBD2. The V segment lost 10 bases and the J segment 5 bases; nucleotides outside the gene matches: 7. The CDR3 extends over 13 amino acids. Germline V CDR1 and CDR2: MNHEY, SVGAGI. The CDR3 sequence is CANSGSSVDTQYF. The DNA of the CDR3 is TGTGCCAATAGCGGGAGTTCTGTAGATACGCAGTATTTT.

The chain has TRBV7-6 and TRBJ2-2; D possibly corresponds to TRBD1 (6 bases). This CDR3 is built from 16 residues. V shed 2 bases and J shed 2 bases, with 12 bases lying between them. The germline V gene has CDR1 SGHVS and CDR2 FNYEAQ. In nucleotides, the CDR3 is TGTGCCAGCAGCTTAATGCAGGGGTACAACACCGGGGAGCTGTTTTTT. It translates to CASSLMQGYNTGELFF. Full variable domain (rest looked up from reference TRBV7-6 and TRBJ2-2): GAGVSQSPRYKVTKRGQDVALRCDPISGHVSLYWYRQALGQGPEFLTYFNYEAQQDKSGLPNDRFSAERPEGSISTLTIQRTEQRDSAMYRCASSLMQGYNTGELFFGEGSRLTVL.

This chain connects TRBV28 to TRBJ1-1; no clear D gene. Trimming cost V 3 bases and J 1 base, with 6 bases left between them. CDR3 length: 13 amino acids. Germline CDR1 MDHEN, CDR2 SYDVKM. The CDR3 reads CASSFTANTEAFF. The CDR3 nucleotides are TGTGCCAGCAGTTTTACAGCGAACACTGAAGCTTTCTTT.

The chain is built from TRBV10-3 and TRBJ1-1, with D maybe TRBD1 (5 bases). V lost 9 bases and J 4 bases, leaving 15 bases between the germline ends. The CDR3 length is 13 residues. Germline CDR1 is ENHRY and CDR2 is SYGVKD. This chain's CDR3 is CAMGKEGSTEAFF. The CDR3 nucleotides read TGTGCCATGGGGAAGGAGGGGAGCACTGAAGCTTTCTTT.

This clone appeared a single time. The V and J genes are TRBV7-2 and TRBJ1-6; no firm D call. The V gene lost 5 bases and the J gene lost 1 base, with 6 bases spanning the gap. Looked up from germline, CDR1 is SGHTA and CDR2 is FQGNSA. The CDR3 has 14 amino acids. The CDR3 sequence is CASSPGSYNSPLHF. The CDR3 coding sequence is TGTGCCAGCAGCCCGGGGTCCTATAATTCACCCCTCCACTTT.

The CDR3 region has the DNA TGCGCCAGCAGTGGGGGAGGGTCCGGGGCCAACGTCCTGACTTTC. This encodes CASSGGGSGANVLTF. The rearrangement links TRBV4-1 to TRBJ2-6; 7 bases map to TRBD2. V was clipped by 6 bases and J by 4 bases; unmatched bases: 6. The CDR3 is 15 amino acids. In germline, CDR1 is MGHRA, CDR2 YSYEKL.

The chain carries TRBV6-1 and TRBJ2-7, with 11 bases matching TRBD1. The J segment lost 2 bases and the V segment lost 5 bases, leaving 2 bases of the junction unmatched. The CDR3 is 14 residues long. Germline V gene lookup returns CDR1 MNHNS and CDR2 SASEGT. The CDR3 protein is CASSMDRGPYEQYF. CDR3 in DNA: TGTGCCAGCAGTATGGACAGGGGGCCCTACGAGCAGTACTTC.

V is TRBV6-6 and J is TRBJ1-1, with D unclear. The V gene lost 0 bases and the J gene lost 8 bases, with 7 bases spanning the gap. The CDR3 consists of 12 residues. From germline, CDR1 is MNHNY and CDR2 SVGAGI (reference sequence). The CDR3 bases are TGTGCCAGCAGTTACTCGAAAAGCGAAGCTTTCTTT. Residues: CASSYSKSEAFF.

This chain links TRBV6-5 with TRBJ1-1, with a possible D match to TRBD1 (6 bases). V was pared by 2 bases and J by 8 bases, with 9 bases between. This CDR3 is 12 amino acids long. Germline V gives CDR1 MNHEY, CDR2 SVGAGI. This CDR3 is CASSYEQGEAFF. The CDR3 DNA reads TGTGCCAGCAGTTACGAACAGGGAGAAGCTTTCTTT.